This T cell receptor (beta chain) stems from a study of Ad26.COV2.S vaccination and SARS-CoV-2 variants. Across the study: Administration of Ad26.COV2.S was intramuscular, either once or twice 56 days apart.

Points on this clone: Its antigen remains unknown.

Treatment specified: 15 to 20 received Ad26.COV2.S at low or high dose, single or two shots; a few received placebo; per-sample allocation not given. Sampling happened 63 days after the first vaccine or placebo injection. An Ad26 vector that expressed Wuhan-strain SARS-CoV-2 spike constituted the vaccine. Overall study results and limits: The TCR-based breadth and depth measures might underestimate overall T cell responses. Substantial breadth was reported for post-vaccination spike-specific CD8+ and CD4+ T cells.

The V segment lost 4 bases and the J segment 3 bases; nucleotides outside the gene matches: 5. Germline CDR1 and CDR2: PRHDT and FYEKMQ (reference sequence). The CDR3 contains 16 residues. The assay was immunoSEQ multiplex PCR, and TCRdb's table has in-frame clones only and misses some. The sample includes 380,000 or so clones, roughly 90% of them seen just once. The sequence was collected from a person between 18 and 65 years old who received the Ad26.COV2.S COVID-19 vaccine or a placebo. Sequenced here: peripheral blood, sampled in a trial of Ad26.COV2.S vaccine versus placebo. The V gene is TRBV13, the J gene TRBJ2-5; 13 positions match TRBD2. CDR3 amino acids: CASSSTGLAGEETQYF. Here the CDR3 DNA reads TGTGCCAGCAGCTCGACTGGACTAGCGGGGGAAGAGACCCAGTACTTC.